This is a list of T cell receptor beta chains from one sample in a study of T-cell memory formation after mild COVID-19. TCRdb analysed the 5' RACE reads with MiXCR anew, one entry per CDR3 protein. The repertoire has around 180,000 distinct CDR3 sequences, 16% of them found once; the top ten carry about 1.9%. Input material: PBMCs or a T cell subset sorted from them (not recorded which). These receptors were obtained from an adult woman who had mild COVID-19 (a few samples of this study predate the infection). Cell type and time point are not known. The CDR3 runs from the conserved cysteine through the conserved F or W.

TRBV14 CASSQDRIWGEAFF
TRBV18 CASSPTGAYEQYF
TRBV19 CASSPGFWGGYQSTEAFF
TRBV7-2 CASSLRGRPIAGTSYNEQFF
TRBV12-3/TRBV12-4 CASSLGQVVSPLHF
TRBV10-3 CAISGIGLKRGDTQYF
TRBV7-2 CASSLAFHGQPQHF
TRBV12-3/TRBV12-4 CASSPREGQPSTDTQYF
TRBV5-1 CASSLRTLSTGVETQYF
TRBV7-2 CASSLEAPLGTQYF
TRBV7-2 CASRSEGTGGSYGYTF
TRBV7-2 CASSLIWGTPQHF
TRBV14 CASSSTVKANVLTF
TRBV7-9 CASSLAGQEQAFF
TRBV30 CAWTLWVDTQYF
TRBV5-1 CASSLDTGIYEQYF
TRBV20-1 CSASAGAGEQYF
TRBV6-5 CASTETGSYGYTF
TRBV12-3/TRBV12-4 CASSLGDRGSNEQFF
TRBV19 CASSTPEWYTEAFF
TRBV6-2/TRBV6-3 CASSSRQGNQPQHF
TRBV6-6 CATGTEMDTQYF
TRBV20-1 CSARDRGYTQPQHF
TRBV20-1 CSARDSGTGNGYGYTF
TRBV29-1 CSVEVRGRTGQGYTF
TRBV7-2 CASSRFGNEQFF
TRBV4-1 CASSHPGNRDTEAFF
TRBV6-5 CASSYAGEYNEQFF
TRBV7-3 CASSLIASGAGELFF
TRBV5-1 CASSTTGADTQYF
TRBV6-2/TRBV6-3 CASSYSSVLYEQYF